These 27 T cell receptor beta chains originate from one sample sequenced in a study of beta chain features in type 1 diabetes. The authors reverse transcribed all of the isolated RNA, so sequencing captured expressed TCRB transcripts. Sequencing was performed with immunoSEQ multiplex PCR; in TCRdb, only in-frame clones are kept and a portion is missing. Here the sample spans 250,000 to 300,000 clones, 8% being singletons. The sequencing sample was made of central memory CD4+ T cells from blood. The receptors were gathered from a woman between 18 and 29 years old in good health.

This clone was seen more than once but under ten times. The chain recombines TRBV6-5 with TRBJ2-5; possibly TRBD1 for D (5 bases). Trimming removed 3 bases at V and 4 bases at J, with 9 bases between. The CDR3 covers 13 residues. The germline V gene has CDR1 MNHEY and CDR2 SVGAGI. CDR3 in DNA: TGTGCCAGCAGTTATTGGCAGGGAGAGACCCAGTACTTC. Translated: CASSYWQGETQYF.

The chain links TRBV6-1 to TRBJ2-7; 11 positions agree with TRBD2. Germline V lookup: CDR1 MNHNS, CDR2 SASEGT. V lost 5 bases to trimming and J lost 6 bases; unmatched junction nucleotides: 3. This CDR3 is 13 amino acids long. CDR3 in DNA: TGTGCCAGCAGTTATGGGACTAGCGGCGAGCAGTACTTC. This gives the protein CASSYGTSGEQYF.

This clone has more than one count but fewer than ten. V usage is TRBV19 and J usage is TRBJ1-1, with no clear D. Germline lookup yields CDR1 LNHDA and CDR2 SQIVND (reference sequence). V gave up 7 bases and J gave up 1 base, with 10 bases separating them. This CDR3 spans 13 amino acids. Here the CDR3 DNA reads TGTGCCAGTATGGTCGGGCAGAACACTGAAGCTTTCTTT. Translated, it gives CASMVGQNTEAFF.

This clone has more than one count but fewer than ten. The chain links TRBV7-9 to TRBJ1-2; D is perhaps TRBD1 (5 bases). The CDR3 is made up of 14 amino acids. Per germline, CDR1 SEHNR and CDR2 FQNEAQ (reference sequence). The V end lost 6 bases, the J end lost 14 bases, and 25 bases lay between the germline ends. The CDR3 protein is CASSFTGVISMKTF. The CDR3 DNA reads TGTGCCAGCAGTTTCACAGGAGTCATCAGTATGAAGACCTTC.

The chain recombines TRBV7-2 with TRBJ1-6, with a tentative D call TRBD1 (6 bases). Germline V gene sequence: CDR1 SGHTA, CDR2 FQGNSA. The CDR3 covers 15 residues. Trimming cost V 3 bases and J 5 bases, with 11 bases left between them. The CDR3 region is CASSLGTRDNSPLHF. The CDR3 bases are TGTGCCAGCAGCTTGGGGACACGCGATAATTCACCCCTCCACTTT. Variable domain in full (rest from reference TRBV7-2 and TRBJ1-6): GAGVSQSPSNKVTEKGKDVELRCDPISGHTALYWYRQSLGQGLEFLIYFQGNSAPDKSGLPSDRFSAERTGGSVSTLTIQRTQQEDSAVYLCASSLGTRDNSPLHFGNGTRLTVT.

In its sample, this clone was seen a few times. V is TRBV11-2 and J is TRBJ2-1; 8 bases line up with TRBD2. In germline, CDR1 is SGHAT, CDR2 FQNNGV. J was trimmed by 6 bases and V by 4 bases; bases with no gene match: 5. This CDR3 contains 14 residues. In nucleotides, the CDR3 is TGTGCCAGCAGCTGGGGGACTAGTCTCAATGAGCAGTTCTTC. This gives the protein CASSWGTSLNEQFF.

This clone was counted ten times or more. The V and J genes are TRBV7-7 and TRBJ2-6; D call uncertain. Trimming took off 2 bases at V and 4 bases at J, with 6 bases between the two ends. Germline CDR1 SSHAT, CDR2 FNYEAQ (reference sequence). The CDR3 spans 14 residues. The CDR3 spells CASSLMDGANVLTF. In DNA form, the CDR3 reads TGTGCCAGCAGCTTAATGGACGGGGCCAACGTCCTGACTTTC.

The rearrangement joins TRBV30 to TRBJ2-2; D gene uncertain. This CDR3 has 14 amino acids. CDR1 GTSNPN and CDR2 SVGIG come from the germline V gene (reference sequence). Trimming removed 0 bases from V and 1 base from J, with 6 bases in between. In nucleotides, the CDR3 is TGTGCCTGGAGTGTACTCGTGAACACCGGGGAGCTGTTTTTT. Translation gives CAWSVLVNTGELFF.

This clone came up a few times. J is TRBJ2-7 and V is TRBV7-9, with no clear D. Per germline, CDR1 SEHNR and CDR2 FQNEAQ (reference sequence). The CDR3 runs to 14 residues. Trimming shortened V by 5 bases and J by 2 bases, and 13 bases separated the two germline ends. The CDR3 loop reads CASSPTGGPYEQYF. The DNA of the CDR3 is TGTGCCAGCAGCCCCACCGGTGGCCCCTACGAGCAGTACTTC.

This clone was recorded a few times. V usage is TRBV5-1 and J usage is TRBJ2-7; perhaps TRBD1 as D (5 bases). CDR3 length equals 13 residues. Trimming pared 5 bases from V and 7 bases from J, leaving 16 bases between. CDR1 and CDR2 (germline): SGHRS, YFSETQ. The CDR3 nucleotides read TGCGCCAGCAGGCAAGACAGTTATGAGGAGCAGTACTTC. Its protein product is CASRQDSYEEQYF.

This sequence joins TRBV7-9 and TRBJ2-5; D might be TRBD2 (5 bases). CDR3 length: 15 amino acids. V gave up 6 bases and J gave up 2 bases, with 16 bases separating them. The V gene's germline CDR1 is SEHNR and CDR2 FQNEAQ (reference sequence). As DNA, the CDR3 is TGTGCCAGCAGTTATATACTAGGCCCACAAGAGACCCAGTACTTC. It is translated as CASSYILGPQETQYF.

This clone was observed a few times. The rearrangement links TRBV18 to TRBJ2-4; 12 bases map to TRBD2. Germline CDR1 KGHSH, CDR2 LQKENI. CDR3 length equals 15 residues. V gave up 5 bases and J gave up 6 bases; unmatched junction bases: 5. The CDR3 DNA follows: TGTGCCAGCTCAGAGCTGACTAGCGGGGGAAACATTCAGTACTTC. Protein product: CASSELTSGGNIQYF.

Many counts were recorded for this clone. The J gene is TRBJ2-7, the V gene TRBV10-3; TRBD2 matches 8 bases. This CDR3 contains 14 residues. The germline CDR1 and CDR2 sequences are ENHRY and SYGVKD. The V gene end was trimmed by 2 bases and the J gene end by 6 bases; junction bases not matched to a gene: 6. The DNA of the CDR3 is TGTGCCATCAGTGAGCGGACGGGAGGGCCCGAGCAGTACTTC. Protein: CAISERTGGPEQYF.

This clone was observed a few times. The V call is TRBV6-5, the J call TRBJ1-4, with D maybe TRBD1 (6 bases). The CDR3 is made up of 13 amino acids. Germline assignment: CDR1 MNHEY and CDR2 SVGAGI. V lost 11 bases and J 8 bases, leaving 18 bases between the germline ends. The DNA of the CDR3 is TGTGCCGCGGGGGCAGGGGCCGGGGAAAAACTGTTTTTT. Its translation: CAAGAGAGEKLFF.

This clone appeared a few times. This sequence joins TRBV5-1 and TRBJ2-2; D gene uncertain. The CDR3 has 13 residues. Germline lookup yields CDR1 SGHRS and CDR2 YFSETQ. Trimming pared 2 bases from V and 4 bases from J, leaving 6 bases between. The CDR3 spells CASSFSTTGELFF. The DNA of the CDR3 is TGCGCCAGCAGCTTTTCCACCACCGGGGAGCTGTTTTTT.

This clone has more than one count but fewer than ten. This sequence joins TRBV5-1 and TRBJ1-1; tentative D call: TRBD1 (5 bases). V lost 0 bases and J lost 9, with 15 bases in between. Germline values: CDR1 SGHRS, CDR2 YFSETQ. The length of the CDR3 is 14 residues. CDR3 protein: CASSLGQTLHQAFF. The CDR3 nucleotides are TGCGCCAGCAGCTTGGGACAGACCCTTCACCAAGCTTTCTTT.

Details on this clone: A junction boundary mismatches the germline segment, possibly from a read error. The rearrangement uses TRBV7-3 and TRBJ2-1; D remains ambiguous. The CDR3 is 15 amino acids. Germline values: CDR1 SGHTA, CDR2 FQGTGA. This chain's CDR3 is CASSFSPNSNNEQFF. CDR3 nucleotides: TGTGCCAGCAGCTTCTCCCCTAACTCCAACAATGAGCAGTTCTTC.

The table lists this clone with a few counts. The rearrangement joins TRBV25-1 to TRBJ2-7; D might be TRBD1 (6 bases). The CDR3 consists of 14 residues. CDR1 and CDR2 from the germline V gene are MGHDK and SYGVNS. The V and J ends lost 10 bases and 3 bases respectively, with 19 bases between them. CDR3 sequence reads: CAISYRDIVYEQYV. CDR3 nucleotide sequence: TGTGCCATCTCGTACCGGGACATCGTCTACGAGCAGTACGTC.

The chain joins TRBV30 to TRBJ2-2; possibly TRBD1 for D (5 bases). Germline loops: CDR1 GTSNPN, CDR2 SVGIG (reference sequence). The CDR3 loop spans 15 amino acids. The V end lost 4 bases, the J end lost 4 bases, and 16 bases lay between the germline ends. CDR3 in DNA: TGTGCCTGGAAGGGTACCCAGGGTGGCACCGGGGAGCTGTTTTTT. Translating gives CAWKGTQGGTGELFF.

The sample holds a few counts of this clone. The chain joins TRBV5-1 to TRBJ2-1, with a possible D match to TRBD2 (6 bases). The CDR3 extends over 12 amino acids. The V gene's germline CDR1 is SGHRS and CDR2 YFSETQ. Trimming took 2 bases from V and 8 from J, leaving 8 bases between them. CDR3: CASSFPSDEQFF. CDR3 in DNA: TGCGCCAGCAGCTTCCCTAGCGATGAGCAGTTCTTC.

On this clone itself: Other DNA sequences in the sample encode the same CDR3. This chain joins TRBV5-1 and TRBJ2-7; 8 bases fit TRBD2. There are 14 residues in the CDR3. The J segment lost 6 bases and the V segment lost 0 bases, leaving 5 bases of the junction unmatched. Germline V CDR1 and CDR2: SGHRS, YFSETQ. The CDR3 DNA sequence: TGCGCCAGCAGCTTGGAGGGACTAGTCGGCGAGCAGTACGTC. Translating it yields CASSLEGLVGEQYV.

This rearrangement joins TRBV9 to TRBJ1-6, with D possibly matching TRBD1 (6 bases). V lost 0 bases and J 10 bases, leaving 17 bases between the germline ends. The CDR3 totals 16 residues. Looked up from germline, CDR1 is SGDLS and CDR2 is YYNGEE. Here the CDR3 DNA reads TGTGCCAGCAGCGTAGCCCAACAGGGTAGGAGATCACCCCTCCACTTT. Encoded protein: CASSVAQQGRRSPLHF.

This clone was seen a few times. This chain links TRBV7-2 with TRBJ1-2; a weak D match, TRBD1 (5 bases). With 4 bases removed from V and 8 bases from J, the gap between germline ends came to 14 bases. CDR1 and CDR2 (germline): SGHTA, FQGNSA. The CDR3 has 13 residues. CDR3 loop: CASSSGPLVGYTF. Written as DNA, the CDR3 is TGTGCCAGCAGCTCGGGACCGCTGGTGGGCTACACCTTC.

This clone was observed a few times. The J gene is TRBJ2-7, the V gene TRBV7-8, with no clear D. Trimming removed 2 bases at V and 0 bases at J, with 8 bases between. CDR3 size: 14 residues. Germline CDR1 is SGHVS and CDR2 is FQNEAQ. The CDR3 DNA reads TGTGCCAGCAGCTTAAGTAGCCACTCCTACGAGCAGTACGTC. This sequence encodes CASSLSSHSYEQYV.

This clone occurred a few times. The chain is built from TRBV5-6 and TRBJ2-7; possibly TRBD1 for D (5 bases). The CDR3 consists of 19 residues. Deletions cut 2 bases from V and 0 bases from J, with 24 bases between. Germline CDR1 and CDR2: SGHDT and YYEEEE. CDR3 nucleotide sequence: TGTGCCAGCAGCTTATGTCTTCCAGGGCTTCGCGCTAGCTCCTACGAGCAGTACGTC. This encodes CASSLCLPGLRASSYEQYV.

The sample holds many counts of this clone. V usage is TRBV30 and J usage is TRBJ2-7, with D perhaps TRBD1 or TRBD2 (5 bases each). There are 13 residues in the CDR3. Trimming cost V 5 bases and J 1 base, with 12 bases left between them. The germline V gene has CDR1 GTSNPN and CDR2 SVGIG (reference sequence). The DNA of the CDR3 is TGTGCCTGGGCTCGGGGCTTGTCCTACGAGCAGTACTTC. Its translation: CAWARGLSYEQYF.

V usage is TRBV11-3 and J usage is TRBJ2-2; 8 bases align to TRBD2. CDR1 SGHNT and CDR2 YENEEA come from the germline V gene. CDR3 size: 15 residues. J gave up 7 bases and V 6 bases, and 10 bases lay outside the gene matches. CDR3 loop: CASSSRGAYDGELFF. CDR3 bases: TGTGCCAGCAGTTCGCGGGGGGCCTATGACGGGGAGCTGTTTTTT.